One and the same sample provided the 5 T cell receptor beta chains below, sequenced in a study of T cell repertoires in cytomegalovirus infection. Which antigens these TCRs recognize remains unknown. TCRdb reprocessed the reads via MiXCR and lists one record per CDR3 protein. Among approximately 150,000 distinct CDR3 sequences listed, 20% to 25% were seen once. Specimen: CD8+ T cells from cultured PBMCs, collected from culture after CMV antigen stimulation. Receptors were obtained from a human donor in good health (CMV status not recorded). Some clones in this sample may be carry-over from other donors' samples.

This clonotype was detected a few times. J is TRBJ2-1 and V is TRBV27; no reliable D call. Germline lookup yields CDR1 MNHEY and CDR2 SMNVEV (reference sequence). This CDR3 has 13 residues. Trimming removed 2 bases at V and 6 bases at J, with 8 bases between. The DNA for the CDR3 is TGTGCCAGCAGTTTAGAACATGCCAATGAGCAGTTCTTC. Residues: CASSLEHANEQFF.

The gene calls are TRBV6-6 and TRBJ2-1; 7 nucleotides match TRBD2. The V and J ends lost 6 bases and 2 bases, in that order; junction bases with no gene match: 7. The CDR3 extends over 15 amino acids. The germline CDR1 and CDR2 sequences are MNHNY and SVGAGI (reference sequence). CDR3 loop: CASSPTSVTYNEQFF. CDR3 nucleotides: TGTGCCAGCAGCCCCACTAGCGTAACCTACAATGAGCAGTTCTTC.

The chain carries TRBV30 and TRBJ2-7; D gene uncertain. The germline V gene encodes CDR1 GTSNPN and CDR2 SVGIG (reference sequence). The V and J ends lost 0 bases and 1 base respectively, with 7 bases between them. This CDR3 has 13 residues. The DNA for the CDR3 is TGTGCCTGGAGTGTAATACAGTCCTACGAGCAGTACTTC. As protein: CAWSVIQSYEQYF. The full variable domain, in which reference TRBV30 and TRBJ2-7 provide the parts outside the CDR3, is SQTIHQWPATLVQPVGSPLSLECTVEGTSNPNLYWYRQAAGRGLQLLFYSVGIGQISSEVPQNLSASRPQDRQFILSSKKLLLSDSGFYLCAWSVIQSYEQYFGPGTRLTVT.

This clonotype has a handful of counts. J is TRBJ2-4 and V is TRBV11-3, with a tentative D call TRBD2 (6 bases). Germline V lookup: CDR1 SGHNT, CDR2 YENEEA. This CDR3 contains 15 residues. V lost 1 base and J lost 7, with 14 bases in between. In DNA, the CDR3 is TGTGCCAGCAGCTTAGTCACCCAGGGAGGTAACATTCAGTACTTC. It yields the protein CASSLVTQGGNIQYF. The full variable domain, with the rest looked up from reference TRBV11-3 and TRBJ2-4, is EAGVVQSPRYKIIEKKQPVAFWCNPISGHNTLYWYLQNLGQGPELLIRYENEEAVDDSQLPKDRFSAERLKGVDSTLKIQPAELGDSAVYLCASSLVTQGGNIQYFGAGTRLSVL.

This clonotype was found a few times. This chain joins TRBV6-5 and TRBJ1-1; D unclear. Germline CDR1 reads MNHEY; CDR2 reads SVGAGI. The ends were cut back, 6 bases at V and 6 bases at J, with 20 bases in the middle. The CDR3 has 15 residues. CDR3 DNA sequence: TGTGCCAGCAGAACCCTCATGAGGGATGTTCCTGAAGCTTTCTTT. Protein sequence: CASRTLMRDVPEAFF.